The clone carrying this T cell receptor (beta chain) was seen ten or more times. Lactation, pregnancy, other autoimmune disease or uncontrolled infection excluded patients. Researchers amplified the TCR beta CDR3 regions from RNA transcripts. Initially, a first-round RT-PCR of the TCR CDR3 employed the HTBI primer set. TCRdb processed the multiplex PCR reads anew with MiXCR; each CDR3 protein has one entry. The table lists 700,000 or so distinct CDR3 sequences, approximately 16% of them singletons, with approximately 8% in the top ten. This entry belongs to a study of T cells in Graves' hyperthyroidism and ophthalmopathy. The CDR3 runs to 14 residues. J was trimmed by 5 bases and V by 6 bases; bases with no gene match: 7.

Input material: blood. The genes are TRBV12-3 or TRBV12-4 and TRBJ2-1; 7 bases agree with TRBD2. This TCR was recovered from a man between 18 and 29 years old with Graves' hyperthyroidism. The CDR3 reads CASRAPGRDNEQFF. Here the CDR3 DNA reads TGTGCCAGCAGGGCCCCGGGGAGGGACAATGAGCAGTTCTTC.